These 18 T cell receptor beta chains were all obtained from the same sample, sequenced in a study of T cells in localized non-small cell lung cancer. Libraries were prepared by immunoSEQ multiplex PCR; TCRdb keeps only in-frame clonotypes and omits some of them. This table has 25,000 to 30,000 clones, 88% appearing once. The sequencing used peripheral blood, collected before any cancer treatment. These receptors were collected from a female donor of 60 years or more with stage III squamous cell lung carcinoma.

The V gene is TRBV10-3, the J gene TRBJ1-1; TRBD1 matches 7 bases. Looked up from germline, CDR1 is ENHRY and CDR2 is SYGVKD. The CDR3 is made up of 13 amino acids. V dropped 6 bases and J dropped 4; count of bases not matched to a gene: 5. The CDR3 nucleotides are TGTGCCATCAGGCAGGGGGTTAGCACTGAAGCTTTCTTT. It codes for CAIRQGVSTEAFF.

This clone was recorded once. V usage is TRBV5-1 and J usage is TRBJ2-3; a possible D gene is TRBD2 (6 bases). Germline lookup yields CDR1 SGHRS and CDR2 YFSETQ. V was cut by 0 bases and J by 2 bases, with 10 bases left in between. There are 15 residues in the CDR3. This chain's CDR3 is CASSLGGGLTDTQYF. For the CDR3, the DNA is TGCGCCAGCAGCTTGGGTGGAGGGCTCACAGATACGCAGTATTTT.

V and J are TRBV7-8 and TRBJ2-1; maybe TRBD2 (6 bases). Germline assignment: CDR1 SGHVS and CDR2 FQNEAQ. The CDR3 contains 12 residues. Trimming took 5 bases from V and 8 from J, leaving 10 bases between them. CDR3 in amino acids: CASSPAGYEQFF. CDR3 DNA: TGTGCCAGCAGCCCCGCGGGGTATGAGCAGTTCTTC.

This sequence joins TRBV7-2 and TRBJ2-2, with 7 bases identical to TRBD1. Germline-derived CDR1 and CDR2 are SGHTA and FQGNSA. The CDR3 is 13 residues long. V dropped 9 bases and J dropped 5; count of bases not matched to a gene: 6. The CDR3 nucleotides are TGTGCCAGTTCGACAGGGAAGACCGGGGAGCTGTTTTTT. As protein: CASSTGKTGELFF. Full variable domain (remainder filled in from reference TRBV7-2 and TRBJ2-2): GAGVSQSPSNKVTEKGKDVELRCDPISGHTALYWYRQSLGQGLEFLIYFQGNSAPDKSGLPSDRFSAERTGGSVSTLTIQRTQQEDSAVYLCASSTGKTGELFFGEGSRLTVL.

V usage is TRBV7-3 and J usage is TRBJ2-3, with TRBD1 matching 10 bases. This CDR3 has 14 residues. In germline, CDR1 is SGHTA, CDR2 FQGTGA. V lost 5 bases and J lost 1; bases outside the gene matches: 0. CDR3 residues: CASSGTGGTDTQYF. DNA of the CDR3: TGTGCCAGCAGCGGGACAGGGGGCACAGATACGCAGTATTTT.

The V and J genes are TRBV19 and TRBJ1-5, with D tentatively TRBD1 (6 bases). Deletions cut 6 bases from V and 9 bases from J, with 15 bases between. The CDR3 length is 13 residues. Germline values: CDR1 LNHDA, CDR2 SQIVND (reference sequence). Written as DNA, the CDR3 is TGTGCCAGTAGGATTACAGGGTTGGGGCCCCAGCATTTT. Its translation: CASRITGLGPQHF. Full variable domain (outside the CDR3, taken from reference TRBV19 and TRBJ1-5): DGGITQSPKYLFRKEGQNVTLSCEQNLNHDAMYWYRQDPGQGLRLIYYSQIVNDFQKGDIAEGYSVSREKKESFPLTVTSAQKNPTAFYLCASRITGLGPQHFGDGTRLSIL.

The CDR3 nucleotides read TGTGCCAGTAGTATGGATAGGAAAGCTTTCTTT. This sequence encodes CASSMDRKAFF. The chain links TRBV19 to TRBJ1-1; D remains unclear. Germline CDR1 is LNHDA and CDR2 is SQIVND (reference sequence). The germline V and J ends were trimmed by 3 bases and 9 bases, with 8 bases remaining between them. The CDR3 runs 11 residues.

The table lists this clone with a count of one. The V and J genes are TRBV5-1 and TRBJ2-5; no firm D call. Germline CDR1 SGHRS, CDR2 YFSETQ. This CDR3 comprises 13 residues. V was trimmed by 5 bases and J by 3 bases, leaving 11 bases between them. CDR3 region: CASRPNLEETQYF. The CDR3 DNA is TGCGCCAGCAGACCGAACCTTGAAGAGACCCAGTACTTC.

V usage is TRBV18 and J usage is TRBJ1-5; D not resolved. This CDR3 is 17 amino acids long. The germline V gene encodes CDR1 KGHSH and CDR2 LQKENI. The ends were cut back, 1 base at V and 0 bases at J, with 13 bases in the middle. The CDR3: CASSPRPRSYSNQPQHF. The CDR3 DNA sequence: TGTGCCAGCTCACCACGGCCCAGGAGTTATAGCAATCAGCCCCAGCATTTT.

The genes are TRBV5-1 and TRBJ2-3; TRBD1 is a possible D gene (6 bases). The CDR3 extends over 18 amino acids. V lost 0 bases and J lost 2, with 19 bases in between. Germline assignment: CDR1 SGHRS and CDR2 YFSETQ. The CDR3 loop reads CASSLVRGSGTVTDTQYF. The CDR3 DNA sequence: TGCGCCAGCAGCTTGGTCAGGGGATCTGGGACGGTCACAGATACGCAGTATTTT.

V usage is TRBV29-1 and J usage is TRBJ1-3; a possible D gene is TRBD1 (6 bases). CDR3 length equals 14 residues. Germline loops: CDR1 SQVTM, CDR2 ANQGSEA. V dropped 5 bases and J dropped 3 bases, with 14 bases sitting between them. CDR3 DNA: TGCAGCGTTCCACAGGGAGGTTTTGGAAACACCATATATTTT. Amino acids: CSVPQGGFGNTIYF.

The rearrangement joins TRBV7-6 to TRBJ2-5; 9 bases line up with TRBD2. V lost 3 bases, J lost 7 bases, and 9 bases stayed unmatched. Looked up from germline, CDR1 is SGHVS and CDR2 is FNYEAQ. The CDR3 extends over 15 amino acids. CDR3 sequence (DNA): TGTGCCAGCAGCTTTAATAGCGGGGGCCTAGGGACCCAGTACTTC. Protein sequence: CASSFNSGGLGTQYF.

CDR3 amino acids: CASSLGGSGSEQYF. DNA for the CDR3: TGTGCCAGCAGCTTAGGGGGTTCGGGGTCGGAGCAGTACTTC. The rearrangement joins TRBV7-8 to TRBJ2-7, with a possible D match to TRBD2 (5 bases). Germline V CDR1 and CDR2: SGHVS, FQNEAQ. Trimming pared 1 base from V and 7 bases from J, leaving 14 bases between. The CDR3 length is 14 residues. Complete variable domain (other parts from reference TRBV7-8 and TRBJ2-7): GAGVSQSPRYKVAKRGQDVALRCDPISGHVSLFWYQQALGQGPEFLTYFQNEAQLDKSGLPSDRFFAERPEGSVSTLKIQRTQQEDSAVYLCASSLGGSGSEQYFGPGTRLTVT.

In nucleotides, the CDR3 is TGCGCCAGCAGCCAAGATCTGGGCGGTACAAGGGTTAGCAATCAGCCCCAGCATTTT. Translating it yields CASSQDLGGTRVSNQPQHF. The V gene is TRBV4-3, the J gene TRBJ1-5; D uncertain. Germline V lookup: CDR1 LGHNA, CDR2 YSLEER. V lost 0 bases and J lost 0, with 18 bases in between. The CDR3 extends over 19 amino acids.

The chain combines TRBV28 with TRBJ1-5; TRBD1 is a possible D gene (5 bases). The ends were cut back, 2 bases at V and 5 bases at J, with 16 bases in the middle. The germline V gene has CDR1 MDHEN and CDR2 SYDVKM. The CDR3 consists of 16 residues. As DNA, the CDR3 is TGTGCCAGCAGTTTAGGGGCGGGGAATGCCGATCAGCCCCAGCATTTT. This sequence encodes CASSLGAGNADQPQHF.

The V call is TRBV28, the J call TRBJ2-1; D possibly corresponds to TRBD2 (5 bases). Trimming shortened V by 11 bases and J by 4 bases, and 21 bases separated the two germline ends. CDR1 is MDHEN and CDR2 is SYDVKM in the germline V gene. The CDR3 loop spans 15 amino acids. The CDR3 sequence: CACKRGSAPYNEQFF. The CDR3 DNA sequence: TGTGCCTGCAAGCGCGGTAGCGCCCCATACAATGAGCAGTTCTTC.

CDR3 nucleotides: TGTGCCAGTAGTATCCTCTCGGGACAACGCTCTGGGGCCAACGTCCTGACTTTC. Amino acids: CASSILSGQRSGANVLTF. This chain joins TRBV19 and TRBJ2-6; a weak D match, TRBD1 (6 bases). Germline V lookup: CDR1 LNHDA, CDR2 SQIVND (reference sequence). Deletions cut 3 bases from V and 0 bases from J, with 15 bases between. This CDR3 has 18 residues. The complete variable domain, with remaining parts taken from reference TRBV19 and TRBJ2-6, reads DGGITQSPKYLFRKEGQNVTLSCEQNLNHDAMYWYRQDPGQGLRLIYYSQIVNDFQKGDIAEGYSVSREKKESFPLTVTSAQKNPTAFYLCASSILSGQRSGANVLTFGAGSRLTVL.

The rearrangement uses TRBV5-5 and TRBJ2-7; no definite D call. V was pared by 0 bases and J by 0 bases, with 10 bases between. CDR3 length equals 15 residues. Germline V gives CDR1 SGHKS, CDR2 YYEKEE (reference sequence). CDR3 sequence reads: CASSLDPTSSYEQYF. DNA for the CDR3: TGTGCCAGCAGCTTGGACCCGACGAGCTCCTACGAGCAGTACTTC. The whole variable domain, filled in from reference TRBV5-5 and TRBJ2-7, reads DAGVTQSPTHLIKTRGQQVTLRCSPISGHKSVSWYQQVLGQGPQFIFQYYEKEERGRGNFPDRFSARQFPNYSSELNVNALLLGDSALYLCASSLDPTSSYEQYFGPGTRLTVT.